The 31 T cell receptor beta chains reported below all come from one sample, sequenced in a study of T cell responses to AZD1222 COVID-19 vaccine (dated by TCRdb to the early 2020s). Libraries were constructed by the immunoSEQ multiplex PCR assay. TCRdb took this table from immuneACCESS and kept in-frame rearrangements with V and J called. Such tables lack part of the clones; where checked against another copy, unresolved V genes explain under half of the gap, and the rest is unexplained. Here the sample has approximately 190,000 clones; almost 95% occur a single time. The ten largest clones add up to roughly 9.8% of the sample. Interpreted using the paper, the time point label stands for: baseline before first vaccination. This specimen consisted of peripheral blood, obtained on day 0 of AZD1222 vaccination. Every receptor here comes from an adult in good health.

The chain combines TRBV5-6 with TRBJ1-1, with D perhaps TRBD1 (6 bases). This CDR3 is 15 amino acids long. Trimming left V 4 bases short and J 1 base short, with 14 bases between. CDR1 and CDR2 from the germline V gene are SGHDT and YYEEEE. CDR3 amino acids: CASSPALGANTEAFF. Written as DNA, the CDR3 is TGTGCCAGCAGCCCTGCTCTGGGGGCGAACACTGAAGCTTTCTTT.

The chain is built from TRBV19 and TRBJ1-1, with a possible D match to TRBD1 (5 bases). Germline loops: CDR1 LNHDA, CDR2 SQIVND (reference sequence). Trimming pared 4 bases from V and 5 bases from J, leaving 8 bases between. The CDR3 length is 12 residues. CDR3 in amino acids: CASSSWGTEAFF. CDR3 in DNA: TGTGCCAGTAGTAGTTGGGGGACTGAAGCTTTCTTT. The full variable domain, rest sourced from reference TRBV19 and TRBJ1-1, is DGGITQSPKYLFRKEGQNVTLSCEQNLNHDAMYWYRQDPGQGLRLIYYSQIVNDFQKGDIAEGYSVSREKKESFPLTVTSAQKNPTAFYLCASSSWGTEAFFGQGTRLTVV.

The chain couples TRBV6-5 to TRBJ2-7; D is undetermined. With 4 bases removed from V and 2 bases from J, the gap between germline ends came to 9 bases. The CDR3 extends over 13 amino acids. Germline V gene lookup returns CDR1 MNHEY and CDR2 SVGAGI. CDR3 loop: CASSFGPPYEQYF. In nucleotides, the CDR3 is TGTGCCAGCAGTTTCGGCCCTCCCTACGAGCAGTACTTC.

This clone was observed once. V gene TRBV2 combines with J gene TRBJ1-2; a weak D match, TRBD1 (6 bases). Trimming pared 5 bases from V and 11 bases from J, leaving 9 bases between. The CDR3 covers 10 residues. Germline lookup yields CDR1 SNHLY and CDR2 FYNNEI. The CDR3 DNA follows: TGTGCCAGCAGTACAGGGCTGTACACCTTC. It yields the protein CASSTGLYTF. Using reference TRBV2 and TRBJ1-2 for the parts outside the CDR3, the full variable domain is EPEVTQTPSHQVTQMGQEVILRCVPISNHLYFYWYRQILGQKVEFLVSFYNNEISEKSEIFDDQFSVERPDGSNFTLKIRSTKLEDSAMYFCASSTGLYTFGSGTRLTVV.

The sample holds a few counts of this clone. The chain recombines TRBV9 with TRBJ2-6, with 9 nucleotides matching TRBD1. Germline lookup yields CDR1 SGDLS and CDR2 YYNGEE. V dropped 4 bases and J dropped 2; count of bases not matched to a gene: 7. The CDR3 loop spans 17 amino acids. The chain's CDR3 is CASSPRDRAAGANVLTF. CDR3 bases: TGTGCCAGCAGCCCCCGGGACAGGGCGGCTGGGGCCAACGTCCTGACTTTC.

This clone was picked up one time. A read error may produce the germline difference seen at one junction end. The chain has TRBV6-1 and TRBJ2-7, with 10 nucleotides matching TRBD2. Germline CDR1 reads MNHNS; CDR2 reads SASEGT. The CDR3 is 16 residues long. The chain's CDR3 is CAGSEAASGGPYEQYF. The CDR3 bases are TGTGCCGGCAGTGAAGCGGCTAGCGGGGGTCCCTACGAGCAGTACTTC.

The gene calls are TRBV9 and TRBJ1-2, with TRBD1 matching 12 bases. The CDR3 contains 17 residues. CDR1 SGDLS and CDR2 YYNGEE come from the germline V gene. The ends lost 3 bases at V and 4 bases at J; junction bases unmatched: 10. This chain's CDR3 is CASSGDRDRGLGYGYTF. The DNA of the CDR3 is TGTGCCAGCAGCGGAGACCGGGACAGGGGGCTTGGCTATGGCTACACCTTC.

This chain joins TRBV27 and TRBJ2-7, with 9 bases matching TRBD1. The junction had 5 bases not matched to a gene; V was cut back by 5 bases and J by 6 bases. This CDR3 is built from 13 residues. CDR1 and CDR2 (germline): MNHEY, SMNVEV (reference sequence). The CDR3 DNA is TGTGCCAGCAGTGTGGGACAGGGAGGCGAGCAGTACTTC. Protein product: CASSVGQGGEQYF.

The J gene is TRBJ2-1, the V gene TRBV7-3, with D perhaps assigned TRBD1 or TRBD2 (5 bases each). Germline CDR1 is SGHTA and CDR2 is FQGTGA. This CDR3 is built from 17 residues. V was shortened by 5 bases and J by 4 bases, with 21 bases between the two germline ends. The CDR3 bases are TGTGCCAGCAGCCGCCCTATGGGGGACGTCGGATACAATGAGCAGTTCTTC. Its protein product is CASSRPMGDVGYNEQFF.

This sequence joins TRBV7-8 and TRBJ2-1; D is perhaps TRBD2 (6 bases). The CDR3 contains 12 residues. Per germline, CDR1 SGHVS and CDR2 FQNEAQ. Trimming took off 3 bases at V and 8 bases at J, with 8 bases between the two ends. The DNA for the CDR3 is TGTGCCAGCAGCTTCTCGGGGGATGAGCAGTTCTTC. It yields the protein CASSFSGDEQFF.

The V call is TRBV15, the J call TRBJ2-7; D unclear. V lost 1 base and J lost 3, with 13 bases in between. This CDR3 region has 15 residues. CDR1 LNHNV and CDR2 YYDKDF come from the germline V gene (reference sequence). CDR3 region: CATSRGRAGVYEQYF. CDR3 in DNA: TGTGCCACCAGCAGAGGCCGGGCTGGAGTCTACGAGCAGTACTTC.

The chain couples TRBV24-1 to TRBJ2-7, with no clear D. V lost 9 bases to trimming and J lost 3 bases, with 20 bases between them. CDR3 length: 15 residues. CDR1 and CDR2 from the germline V gene are KGHDR and SFDVKD. CDR3 region: CATPAWAAPGYEQYF. The DNA of the CDR3 is TGTGCCACCCCAGCGTGGGCGGCACCGGGCTACGAGCAGTACTTC.

The chain is built from TRBV10-3 and TRBJ2-7; D remains ambiguous. Germline V lookup: CDR1 ENHRY, CDR2 SYGVKD. This CDR3 spans 13 amino acids. Trimming cost V 6 bases and J 5 bases, with 14 bases left between them. The CDR3, as DNA: TGTGCCATCAGCCCCGGACCTCAGGACGAGCAGTACTTC. This translates into CAISPGPQDEQYF.

The V and J genes are TRBV29-1 and TRBJ2-5; TRBD2 might be the D (7 bases). V was shortened by 1 base and J by 5 bases, with 20 bases between the two germline ends. The length of the CDR3 is 16 residues. From germline, CDR1 is SQVTM and CDR2 ANQGSEA. CDR3 nucleotides: TGCAGCGTTGAAGGGGGGGGCCAAGGGCCGGTCGAGACCCAGTACTTC. Translation gives CSVEGGGQGPVETQYF.

This clone was picked up a small number of times. The rearrangement links TRBV6-5 to TRBJ2-7; D possibly corresponds to TRBD1 (6 bases). The CDR3 extends over 15 amino acids. Trimming pared 8 bases from V and 3 bases from J, leaving 20 bases between. Germline V gene lookup returns CDR1 MNHEY and CDR2 SVGAGI. The CDR3 is CASQQGATGDYEQYF. Written as DNA, the CDR3 is TGTGCCAGCCAACAGGGAGCCACCGGAGACTACGAGCAGTACTTC.

This clone was recorded only once. The chain recombines TRBV18 with TRBJ2-6; D not certain. The CDR3 has 13 residues. Trimming took 7 bases from V and 0 from J, leaving 4 bases between them. The germline V gene encodes CDR1 KGHSH and CDR2 LQKENI. CDR3 loop: CASYPSGANVLTF. In nucleotides, the CDR3 is TGTGCCAGCTACCCCTCTGGGGCCAACGTCCTGACTTTC.

The chain carries TRBV24-1 and TRBJ2-5; TRBD2 matches at 8 bases. The V gene end was trimmed by 2 bases and the J gene end by 7 bases; junction bases not matched to a gene: 11. The V gene's germline CDR1 is KGHDR and CDR2 SFDVKD. The CDR3 totals 16 residues. CDR3 nucleotide sequence: TGTGCCACCAGTGATTGGTCCAGCGGGGGTCATGGGACCCAGTACTTC. It translates to CATSDWSSGGHGTQYF.

J is TRBJ2-5 and V is TRBV27; the D gene is possibly TRBD1 (6 bases). V shed 6 bases and J shed 2 bases, with 19 bases lying between them. CDR1 MNHEY and CDR2 SMNVEV come from the germline V gene (reference sequence). The CDR3 is made up of 16 amino acids. The CDR3 loop reads CASSTYGQLSQETQYF. The CDR3 DNA sequence: TGTGCCAGCAGCACGTACGGACAGCTCTCTCAAGAGACCCAGTACTTC.

The chain is built from TRBV18 and TRBJ1-1, with D hard to call. Germline loops: CDR1 KGHSH, CDR2 LQKENI. This CDR3 has 13 amino acids. V was shortened by 6 bases and J by 6 bases, with 14 bases between the two germline ends. CDR3 sequence (DNA): TGTGCCAGCTCTAATGGTCTCAACCCTGAAGCTTTCTTT. Translating gives CASSNGLNPEAFF.

To note about this clone: The sample has other DNA sequences that encode this CDR3 too. The DNA for the CDR3 is TGTGCCACCAGTGATTATAGCAATCAGCCCCAGCATTTT. Protein sequence: CATSDYSNQPQHF. This sequence joins TRBV24-1 and TRBJ1-5; unclear D gene. V was clipped by 2 bases and J by 0 bases, with 1 base between them. Per the germline V gene, CDR1 is KGHDR and CDR2 is SFDVKD. The CDR3 extends over 13 amino acids.

This clone was counted once. This rearrangement joins TRBV24-1 to TRBJ2-1, with 7 bases lining up with TRBD1. From germline, CDR1 is KGHDR and CDR2 SFDVKD. The V gene end was trimmed by 5 bases and the J gene end by 7 bases; junction bases not matched to a gene: 13. The CDR3 is 16 residues long. CDR3 nucleotides: TGTGCCACCAGTGCCCCCCGGACAGGCCCAATTAATGAGCAGTTCTTC. Protein sequence: CATSAPRTGPINEQFF.

The V and J genes are TRBV5-8 and TRBJ1-1; TRBD1 might be the D (5 bases). The CDR3 runs 14 residues. The ends were cut back, 3 bases at V and 0 bases at J, with 9 bases in the middle. Per germline, CDR1 SGHTS and CDR2 YDEGEE. The CDR3 DNA follows: TGTGCCAGCAGCTGGGGACCAATGAACACTGAAGCTTTCTTT. Protein sequence: CASSWGPMNTEAFF. Full variable domain (missing parts from reference TRBV5-8 and TRBJ1-1): EAGVTQSPTHLIKTRGQQATLRCSPISGHTSVYWYQQALGLGLQFLLWYDEGEERNRGNFPPRFSGRQFPNYSSELNVNALELEDSALYLCASSWGPMNTEAFFGQGTRLTVV.

This clone was counted only a few times. The J gene is TRBJ1-5, the V gene TRBV4-2; tentatively, D is TRBD1 (6 bases). This CDR3 spans 17 amino acids. Looked up from germline, CDR1 is LGHNA and CDR2 is YNFKEQ. Trimming removed 3 bases at V and 6 bases at J, with 21 bases between. For the CDR3, the DNA is TGTGCCAGCAGCCACCGGAAGGGGGAGGGCAGGGGTCAGCCCCAGCATTTT. It is translated as CASSHRKGEGRGQPQHF.

The chain couples TRBV19 to TRBJ2-3; D unresolved. The germline gives CDR1 LNHDA, CDR2 SQIVND (reference sequence). The length of the CDR3 is 13 residues. V shed 1 base and J shed 6 bases, with 8 bases lying between them. This CDR3 reads CASSIGISDTQYF. In nucleotides, the CDR3 is TGTGCCAGTAGTATAGGGATCTCGGATACGCAGTATTTT.

This clone occurred a few times. V usage is TRBV27 and J usage is TRBJ1-1; no clear D. This CDR3 has 13 residues. Germline-derived CDR1 and CDR2 are MNHEY and SMNVEV (reference sequence). Between the trimmed V and J ends, which lost 4 bases and 1 base, there was a span of 7 bases. The CDR3 is CASSSKRNTEAFF. The DNA for the CDR3 is TGTGCCAGCAGTTCGAAGAGGAACACTGAAGCTTTCTTT.

The chain is built from TRBV21-1 and TRBJ2-2; the table's TRBD1 call for D was not verified on the DNA. TRBV21-1 is a pseudogene. The CDR3 runs 17 residues. CDR3 DNA: TGTGCCAGCAGCACGGGAGTCGACAGGGATCAGGGCGGGGAGCTGTTTTTT. Protein sequence: CASSTGVDRDQGGELFF.

V and J are TRBV14 and TRBJ1-5; 7 bases map to TRBD1. The V gene end was trimmed by 1 base and the J gene end by 0 bases; junction bases not matched to a gene: 9. CDR1 is SGHDN and CDR2 is FVKESK in the germline V gene. The CDR3 sequence is 18 residues long. The CDR3 bases are TGTGCCAGCAGCCAAGGGGGCAGGGGGAACGATAGCAATCAGCCCCAGCATTTT. This sequence encodes CASSQGGRGNDSNQPQHF.

The gene calls are TRBV4-2 and TRBJ1-4, with TRBD1 identical over 10 bases. The CDR3 has 16 amino acids. Germline lookup yields CDR1 LGHNA and CDR2 YNFKEQ. V trimming: 2 bases; J trimming: 5 bases; junction bases outside the gene matches: 5. CDR3 sequence (DNA): TGTGCCAGCAGCCAACCCCGGACAGGGGGGAATGAAAAACTGTTTTTT. Translating it yields CASSQPRTGGNEKLFF.

In its sample, this clone was seen a few times. The chain has TRBV29-1 and TRBJ2-1; D is unclear. Per germline, CDR1 SQVTM and CDR2 ANQGSEA. The V end lost 4 bases, the J end lost 4 bases, and 14 bases lay between the germline ends. The CDR3 spans 14 residues. The CDR3 DNA reads as TGCAGCGTTGTGCGAGCCTCAAGGTACAATGAGCAGTTCTTC. Residues: CSVVRASRYNEQFF.

The rearrangement uses TRBV6-5 and TRBJ1-1; D is perhaps TRBD1 (5 bases). CDR3 length: 15 amino acids. Trimming pared 5 bases from V and 5 bases from J, leaving 18 bases between. CDR1 and CDR2 from the germline V gene are MNHEY and SVGAGI. CDR3 DNA sequence: TGTGCCAGCAGTCCGGGACCTTCCTGGGGGACTGAAGCTTTCTTT. Its protein product is CASSPGPSWGTEAFF.

The V and J genes are TRBV21-1 and TRBJ1-5; the table's D call TRBD1 went unverified against the DNA. TRBV21-1 is designated a pseudogene. This CDR3 spans 15 amino acids. CDR3 in DNA: TGTGCCAGCAGAGGGGGGACAGGGGGCAATCAGCCCCAGCATTTT. Its translation: CASRGGTGGNQPQHF.